These 15 T cell receptor beta chains were all obtained from the same sample, sequenced in a study of T cells expressing NK-cell markers. After re-calling the 5' RACE reads, TCRdb lists one entry per CDR3 protein, DNA absent. The ten top clones account for roughly 4.2%, within a sample of about 300,000 distinct CDR3 sequences. Sample: blood T cells: a sorted CD56 or NKG2C T cell subset, CD4+ or CD8+ T cells, or bulk PBMC T cells (not recorded which). The receptor source for this set is a woman between 18 and 70 years old in good health.

The chain combines TRBV3-1 with TRBJ2-2; lacking DNA, the TRBD2 call made by TCRdb goes unchecked. Germline V gene lookup returns CDR1 LGHDT and CDR2 YNNKEL (reference sequence). The CDR3 has 17 residues. This CDR3 reads CASSRASSGENTGELFF. The full variable domain, its missing parts supplied by reference TRBV3-1 and TRBJ2-2, is DTAVSQTPKYLVTQMGNDKSIKCEQNLGHDTMYWYKQDSKKFLKIMFSYNNKELIINETVPNRFSPKSPDKAHLNLHINSLELGDSAVYFCASSRASSGENTGELFFGEGSRLTVL.

The rearrangement links TRBV15 to TRBJ1-2. Germline CDR1 is LNHNV and CDR2 is YYDKDF (reference sequence). CDR3 size: 13 residues. The CDR3: CATSRGRVPGYTF.

The chain is built from TRBV5-6 and TRBJ2-1. The CDR3 is 13 amino acids. Per germline, CDR1 SGHDT and CDR2 YYEEEE. The chain's CDR3 is CASSLLAVREQFF.

The rearrangement uses TRBV9 and TRBJ2-5; TCRdb's D gene call, TRBD1, goes unchecked for lack of DNA. The CDR3 is 14 amino acids. Per germline, CDR1 SGDLS and CDR2 YYNGEE. CDR3 region: CASSVDRGKRPQYF.

The chain employs TRBV12-3 or TRBV12-4 and TRBJ2-1. The CDR3 extends over 17 amino acids. CDR3 in amino acids: CASSLARRRLPYNEQFF.

The V gene is TRBV29-1, the J gene TRBJ2-1. The germline V gene encodes CDR1 SQVTM and CDR2 ANQGSEA. This CDR3 has 11 amino acids. The CDR3 sequence: CSVEAPAEQFF.

This CDR3 is CASSSGQAISYEQYF. V and J are TRBV6-2 or TRBV6-3 and TRBJ2-7; TCRdb proposes TRBD1, but this gene call is untestable without DNA. This CDR3 has 15 residues. Looked up from germline, CDR1 is MNHEY and CDR2 is SVGEGT.

The gene calls are TRBV7-8 and TRBJ2-1; TCRdb's assignment of TRBD1 cannot be checked, as there is no DNA. Germline-derived CDR1 and CDR2 are SGHVS and FQNEAQ. The CDR3 contains 18 residues. CDR3 loop: CASSLVSFRGSSYNEQFF.

The rearrangement uses TRBV5-1 and TRBJ2-3; TCRdb gives TRBD1 as the D gene, but with no DNA this cannot be confirmed. CDR1 and CDR2 (germline): SGHRS, YFSETQ. The CDR3 covers 15 residues. The CDR3 is CASSPPGSDTDTQYF. Full variable domain (outside the CDR3, taken from reference TRBV5-1 and TRBJ2-3): KAGVTQTPRYLIKTRGQQVTLSCSPISGHRSVSWYQQTPGQGLQFLFEYFSETQRNKGNFPGRFSGRQFSNSRSEMNVSTLELGDSALYLCASSPPGSDTDTQYFGPGTRLTVL.

The chain uses TRBV12-3 or TRBV12-4 and TRBJ1-1; TCRdb's assignment of TRBD1 cannot be checked, as there is no DNA. This CDR3 has 15 amino acids. The CDR3 protein is CASSLEGTGWTEAFF.

The V and J genes are TRBV7-2 and TRBJ2-7; the D call from TCRdb, TRBD1, cannot be confirmed without DNA. CDR1 is SGHTA and CDR2 is FQGNSA in the germline V gene. CDR3 length: 13 amino acids. CDR3: CASSTRTANEQYF.

This sequence joins TRBV9 and TRBJ2-1; TCRdb's D call of TRBD2 is untestable without DNA. Germline CDR1 reads SGDLS; CDR2 reads YYNGEE. The CDR3 totals 20 residues. The CDR3 here is CASSVPGRTSGRTNYNEQFF. The full variable domain, completed using reference TRBV9 and TRBJ2-1, is DSGVTQTPKHLITATGQRVTLRCSPRSGDLSVYWYQQSLDQGLQFLIQYYNGEERAKGNILERFSAQQFPDLHSELNLSSLELGDSALYFCASSVPGRTSGRTNYNEQFFGPGTRLTVL.

The rearrangement joins TRBV11-2 to TRBJ2-4; TCRdb gives TRBD1 as the D gene, but with no DNA this cannot be confirmed. CDR1 SGHAT and CDR2 FQNNGV come from the germline V gene. CDR3 length: 16 amino acids. CDR3: CASSLGQILAKNIQYF.

This chain uses TRBV4-1 with TRBJ1-5. Germline V lookup: CDR1 MGHRA, CDR2 YSYEKL. The CDR3 is 15 residues long. This chain's CDR3 is CASSQYGDSNQPQHF.

The V and J genes are TRBV4-1 and TRBJ2-1; TCRdb's D gene call, TRBD1, goes unchecked for lack of DNA. In germline, CDR1 is MGHRA, CDR2 YSYEKL. The CDR3 is made up of 17 amino acids. Here the CDR3 reads CASSQDDRGFGYNEQFF.